This TCR beta chain was observed in a study of response to subunit inactivated influenza vaccine. Remarks on this clonotype: What it binds is not known.

TCRdb redid the calling of the RT-PCR reads with MiXCR, one entry per CDR3 protein. The data contain hundreds of thousands of distinct CDR3 sequences, 15% to 20% of them seen just once; the ten biggest clones take up 11%. Study-level findings and limits: Few additional T cells are recruited per seasonal influenza vaccination, authors suggested.

Germline V lookup: CDR1 SGHDT, CDR2 YYEEEE. The CDR3 contains 17 residues. After removal of 4 bases from V and 2 bases from J, the junction contained 11 bases not matched to a gene. V usage is TRBV5-6 and J usage is TRBJ1-4; TRBD1 matches at 7 bases. The sequencing used PBMCs from blood, collected 5 days after vaccination. The sequence derives from a man aged 50 to 59 who received an inactivated influenza vaccine. The CDR3 DNA is TGTGCCAGCAGCCAGGGGACAGAACGGACTACTAATGAAAAACTGTTTTTT. Amino acid sequence: CASSQGTERTTNEKLFF.